A selection of T cell receptor beta chains follows, all from one sample in a study of cytomegalovirus exposure and HLA in healthy donors. Assay used: immunoSEQ multiplex PCR; TCRdb lists only in-frame clones, some missing. The sample carries roughly 120,000 clones, 9.5% recorded once. The specimen sequenced was PBMCs. These receptors all stem from a man younger than 40 in good health and CMV-seronegative. CDR3s include the opening cysteine and the closing phenylalanine or tryptophan. A D gene is named only where the DNA matches it firmly. Some rows have no size entry. The others give once, few or many, or a class for an expanded clone.

TRBJ1-2 | TRBV7-2 | few | TRBD1 | TGTGCCAGCAGCCACCCTACAGGGGGGTATGGCTACACCTTC | CASSHPTGGYGYTF
TRBJ1-1 | TRBV7-9 | - | - | TGTGCCAGCAGCCCAATCGGAGGGGATTCTGAAGCTTTCTTT | CASSPIGGDSEAFF
TRBJ2-7 | TRBV27 | few | - | TGTGCCAGCAGTTTGCCCGGAGCCTACGAGCAGTACTTC | CASSLPGAYEQYF
TRBJ2-5 | TRBV4-1 | - | - | TGCGCCAGCAGCCAAAGGATTGGTGGGGCACAAGAGACCCAGTACTTC | CASSQRIGGAQETQYF
TRBJ2-1 | TRBV4-1 | - | - | TGCGCCAGCAGCCAAACCTTCGCCCGGAGCTCCTACAATGAGCAGTTCTTC | CASSQTFARSSYNEQFF
TRBJ2-1 | TRBV7-9 | - | TRBD1 | TGTGCCAGCAGCGCCCGGGACAGGGCGGGGAATGAGCAGTTCTTC | CASSARDRAGNEQFF
TRBJ2-7 | TRBV7-8 | - | TRBD1 | TGTGCCAGCAGCTTCGCGCCGGGACAGGGAGGCGAGCAGTACTTC | CASSFAPGQGGEQYF
TRBJ1-1 | TRBV4-1 | - | TRBD1 | TGCGCCAGCAGCCAATCTACAGGGGTCGGCACTGAAGCTTTCTTT | CASSQSTGVGTEAFF
TRBJ1-5 | TRBV4-1 | - | TRBD1 | TGCGCCAGCAGCTTCGGTGAGGGGGCAATTCAGCCCCAGCATTTT | CASSFGEGAIQPQHF
TRBJ2-7 | TRBV11-3 | - | - | TGTGCCAGCAGCCCCGGGATGGGGGCTTACGAGCAGTACTTC | CASSPGMGAYEQYF
TRBJ1-4 | TRBV4-3 | - | - | TGCGCCAGCAGCCAAGGGCCGAAGGGGTCTAATGAAAAACTGTTTTTT | CASSQGPKGSNEKLFF
TRBJ2-3 | TRBV5-1 | - | - | TGCGCCAGCAGCTTGGATGACAGATCCACAGATACGCAGTATTTT | CASSLDDRSTDTQYF
TRBJ2-7 | TRBV19 | few | TRBD1 | TGTGCCAGTAGATGGACAGGGGTAAAACCCCCCGAGCAGTACTTC | CASRWTGVKPPEQYF
TRBJ1-5 | TRBV10-2 | - | - | TGCGCCAGCAGTGAGTCGGGGGGACGGAGAAATCAGCCCCAGCATTTT | CASSESGGRRNQPQHF
TRBJ2-5 | TRBV7-3 | - | TRBD2 | TGTGCCAGCAGCTTAGAGGGAGGGAGAGAGACCCAGTACTTC | CASSLEGGRETQYF
TRBJ2-1 | TRBV5-1 | - | - | TGCGCCAGCACCCCGGATCCAGGCTACAATGAGCAGTTCTTC | CASTPDPGYNEQFF
TRBJ2-7 | TRBV7-8 | few | TRBD2 | TGTGCCAGCAGCTTAGCAGGACTAGCGGGAGCCTACGAGCAGTACTTC | CASSLAGLAGAYEQYF
TRBJ2-3 | TRBV7-9 | - | - | TGTGCCAGCAAAGGAGGGATTTACACAGATACGCAGTATTTT | CASKGGIYTDTQYF
TRBJ1-3 | TRBV19 | - | - | TGTGCCAGTAGTAGGGGGACTTGGAGCTCTGGAAACACCATATATTTT | CASSRGTWSSGNTIYF
TRBJ1-2 | TRBV5-6 | few | - | TGTGCCAGCAGCGCCGGGACAATCTATGGCTACACCTTC | CASSAGTIYGYTF
TRBJ2-3 | TRBV4-3 | few | - | TGCGCCAGCAGCCAAGACAGGGCTCGCACAGATACGCAGTATTTT | CASSQDRARTDTQYF
TRBJ2-7 | TRBV5-4 | few | - | TGTGCCAGCAGCTTGGAGGGGATCTACGAGCAGTACTTC | CASSLEGIYEQYF
TRBJ2-6 | TRBV19 | - | TRBD1 | TGTGCCAGTAGGGGGACAGGCCGGGTCTGGGCCAACGTCCTGACTTTC | CASRGTGRVWANVLTF
TRBJ2-7 | TRBV11-2 | few | - | TGTGCCAGCAGCTTAACCCGGGGTCCTTCCTACGAGCAGTACTTC | CASSLTRGPSYEQYF
TRBJ1-2 | TRBV27 | few | TRBD1 | TGTGCCAGCAGACCAACCAGACAGGGGACCGGGGGCTACACCTTC | CASRPTRQGTGGYTF
TRBJ2-3 | TRBV5-4 | - | TRBD2 | TGTGCCAGCAGCTTGGGCGGCGGGGGGAGCACAGATACGCAGTATTTT | CASSLGGGGSTDTQYF
TRBJ2-5 | TRBV5-1 | few | TRBD2 | TGCGCCAGCAGCTTGGTCTCGACTAGCGGGTTCCAAGAGACCCAGTACTTC | CASSLVSTSGFQETQYF
TRBJ1-2 | TRBV19 | - | - | TGTGCCAGTAGTATAGATTTTGCAGGGATTGGAGGCTACACCTTC | CASSIDFAGIGGYTF
TRBJ2-3 | TRBV19 | - | TRBD2 | TGTGCCAGTAGTATCGGCGCGGGAGGGGACACGCAGTATTTT | CASSIGAGGDTQYF
TRBJ2-5 | TRBV18 | - | TRBD2 | TGTGCCAGCTCACCCCCACTAGCGGGGGGTGTAGAGACCCAGTACTTC | CASSPPLAGGVETQYF
TRBJ1-4 | TRBV30 | few | - | TGTGCCTGGAGCCGCGGTGATGAAAAACTGTTTTTT | CAWSRGDEKLFF
TRBJ2-7 | TRBV30 | few | - | TGTGCCTGGAGACTATCCTGGGTATTTTGGTACTTC | CAWRLSWVFWYF
TRBJ2-7 | TRBV6-5 | - | TRBD2 | TGTGCCAGCAGTACCGGGACTAGCGGGAAATACGAGCAGTACTTC | CASSTGTSGKYEQYF
TRBJ1-1 | TRBV19 | few | - | TGTGCCAGTATGGGAGGGTCGGGCACTGAAGCTTTCTTT | CASMGGSGTEAFF
TRBJ2-7 | TRBV20-1 | few | - | TGCAGTGCTAGTATCAGCGAGCAGTACTTC | CSASISEQYF
TRBJ1-1 | TRBV5-6 | few | - | TGTGCCAGCAGCTTTCTCACTGAAGCTTTCTTT | CASSFLTEAFF
TRBJ2-2 | TRBV11-3 | few | - | TGTGCCAGCAGCTTAGATCAGCGGCAGGCCGGGGAGCTGTTTTTT | CASSLDQRQAGELFF
TRBJ2-7 | TRBV9 | few | TRBD2 | TGTGCCAGCAGCGTTGGCAGCGGGCTAGCGGCCGGGGTAGAGCAGTACTTC | CASSVGSGLAAGVEQYF
TRBJ2-1 | TRBV7-8 | - | - | TGTGCCAGCAGCTTAGCAGGACTCCCCGACAATGAGCAGTTCTTC | CASSLAGLPDNEQFF
TRBJ2-7 | TRBV18 | - | - | TGTGCCAGCTCACAGACCTTACAGGGTCACGAGCAGTACTTC | CASSQTLQGHEQYF
TRBJ2-7 | TRBV5-4 | few | TRBD1 | TGTGCCAGCAGCTTGGGCGGACAGGGTGGTGAGCAGTACTTC | CASSLGGQGGEQYF
TRBJ1-5 | TRBV19 | few | - | TGTGCCAGTACCGCGGTCTACAGGGTACGGAATCAGCCCCAGCATTTT | CASTAVYRVRNQPQHF
TRBJ2-2 | TRBV10-3 | few | TRBD2 | TGTGCCATCAGTTCTAGCGGGAGAGTTTTGACCGGGGAGCTGTTTTTT | CAISSSGRVLTGELFF
TRBJ2-7 | TRBV28 | - | TRBD2 | TGTGCCAGCAGTTACCTTAATTCTCTAGCGGGAGATGACGAGCAGTACTTC | CASSYLNSLAGDDEQYF
TRBJ1-6 | TRBV6-1 | - | - | TGTGCCAGCAGTGACTCAGGAGGCGATAATTCACCCCTCCACTTT | CASSDSGGDNSPLHF
TRBJ2-1 | TRBV6-1 | few | TRBD1 | TGTGCCAGCAGTAATCGGGACAGGGCCAACAATGAGCAGTTCTTC | CASSNRDRANNEQFF